A selection of T cell receptor beta chains follows, all from one sample in a study of chemoradiotherapy in HPV16-positive cancers. Profiling relied on immunoSEQ multiplex PCR, and the TCRdb table lists in-frame clones only, not all of them. The repertoire includes 30,000 or so clones, more than 75% of them detected once, and less than 6% sits in the top ten. The sample consisted of blood, taken from a patient who underwent chemoradiotherapy. The receptors were gathered from a human donor with HPV-associated anogenital cancer. Each CDR3 is given with its conserved first and last residue. D genes are given only for firm matches. A clone size is listed for some rows: how often the clone was seen (once, few, many), or a class if it is expanded.

j_gene	d_gene	abundance	v_gene	CDR3aa	CDR3nt
TRBJ1-1	TRBD1	NA	TRBV6-1	CASSEGTGGAFF	TGTGCCAGCAGTGAAGGGACAGGGGGCGCTTTCTTT
TRBJ2-1	NA	NA	TRBV7-9	CASSFGLTNEQFF	TGTGCCAGCAGCTTCGGACTTACAAATGAGCAGTTCTTC
TRBJ2-5	NA	NA	TRBV7-3	CASSLNTGWGETQYF	TGTGCCAGCAGCTTAAACACAGGGTGGGGAGAGACCCAGTACTTC
TRBJ2-2	TRBD2	NA	TRBV6-5	CASTTGTSNTGELFF	TGTGCCAGCACCACCGGGACTAGCAACACCGGGGAGCTGTTTTTT
TRBJ2-5	TRBD1	few	TRBV7-9	CASSLAGQPQETQYF	TGTGCCAGCAGCTTAGCGGGACAGCCCCAAGAGACCCAGTACTTC
TRBJ2-3	NA	NA	TRBV6-4	CASSESGQPSTDTQYF	TGTGCCAGCAGTGAAAGCGGACAGCCGTCCACAGATACGCAGTATTTT
TRBJ2-7	NA	NA	TRBV30	CAWSPNWSGVSYEQYF	TGTGCCTGGAGTCCTAATTGGTCCGGCGTCTCCTACGAGCAGTACTTC
TRBJ2-3	TRBD1	NA	TRBV5-1	CASSGTGGAADTQYF	TGCGCCAGCAGCGGGACAGGGGGCGCGGCAGATACGCAGTATTTT
TRBJ1-1	NA	NA	TRBV7-3	CASSRTGGDTEAFF	TGTGCCAGCAGCCGAACCGGAGGGGACACTGAAGCTTTCTTT
TRBJ2-2	NA	NA	TRBV5-5	CASSLAFTGSPNTGELFF	TGTGCCAGCAGCTTGGCCTTTACGGGGAGCCCGAACACCGGGGAGCTGTTTTTT
TRBJ1-5	TRBD1	NA	TRBV28	CASSQQGDQPQHF	TGTGCCAGCAGTCAGCAGGGGGATCAGCCCCAGCATTTT
TRBJ1-4	NA	NA	TRBV2	CASSEGQGRLEKLFF	TGTGCCAGCAGTGAAGGGCAGGGGCGGTTAGAAAAACTGTTTTTT
TRBJ2-1	TRBD2	NA	TRBV2	CASGTSGYNEQFF	TGTGCCAGCGGGACTAGCGGCTACAATGAGCAGTTCTTC
TRBJ1-2	NA	NA	TRBV6-1	CASSEALVGNYGYTF	TGTGCCAGCAGTGAAGCATTAGTCGGAAACTATGGCTACACCTTC
TRBJ1-3	TRBD1	NA	TRBV29-1	CGTGSGNTIYF	TGCGGGACAGGGTCTGGAAACACCATATATTTT
TRBJ1-1	NA	NA	TRBV2	CASSVGRLQNTEAFF	TGTGCCAGCAGTGTGGGGAGACTACAGAACACTGAAGCTTTCTTT
TRBJ1-1	NA	NA	TRBV12-5	CASGLITFAGRGLAMNTEAFF	TGTGCTAGTGGTTTGATCACATTTGCGGGCAGGGGCCTCGCTATGAACACTGAAGCTTTCTTT
TRBJ1-3	NA	NA	TRBV6-5	CASRKAGASGNTIYF	TGTGCCAGCAGGAAAGCGGGGGCCTCTGGAAACACCATATATTTT
TRBJ1-5	TRBD1	NA	TRBV7-2	CASSLTGDEDQPQHF	TGTGCCAGCAGCTTGACAGGGGATGAGGATCAGCCCCAGCATTTT
TRBJ2-3	NA	NA	TRBV19	CASTAQAGFTDTQYF	TGTGCCAGTACCGCCCAGGCAGGGTTCACAGATACGCAGTATTTT
TRBJ2-1	TRBD2	NA	TRBV7-2	CASSLTGTSGDNEQFF	TGTGCCAGCAGCTTAACAGGGACTAGCGGGGACAATGAGCAGTTCTTC
TRBJ2-7	NA	NA	TRBV27	CASSLSVGGGYEQYF	TGTGCCAGCAGTTTATCGGTAGGGGGAGGCTACGAGCAGTACTTC
TRBJ1-1	TRBD1	NA	TRBV19	CASRPQGVNTEAFF	TGTGCCAGTAGGCCACAGGGGGTGAACACTGAAGCTTTCTTT
TRBJ2-1	NA	NA	TRBV11-1	CASSKDRNEQFF	TGTGCCAGCAGCAAAGACAGGAATGAGCAGTTCTTC
TRBJ2-5	NA	few	TRBV6-6	CASREGVGQETQYF	TGTGCCAGCAGGGAGGGCGTGGGCCAAGAGACCCAGTACTTC